Listed below are T cell receptor beta chains from one sample, sequenced in a study of shared clonotypes between healthy human individuals. Some clones are missing from TCRdb's copy, which holds only in-frame ones; the method was immunoSEQ multiplex PCR. The table includes some 2,100,000 clones, around 95% detected once. Sample: naive CD4+ T cells sorted from blood. These receptors all stem from a man aged 18 to 29 in good health. Each CDR3 is given with its conserved first and last residue. D genes are given only for firm matches. The size of a clone is reported for some rows only, either as once, few or many, or as a class for expanded clones.

D gene	J gene	V gene	clone size	CDR3 DNA	CDR3 protein
-	TRBJ2-7	TRBV28	-	TGTGCCAGCAGTTTCGTCAGGGACGAGCAGTACTTC	CASSFVRDEQYF
-	TRBJ2-4	TRBV6-1	-	TGTGCCAGCAGCCCCCCTTGGGCCAAAAACATTCAGTACTTC	CASSPPWAKNIQYF
-	TRBJ2-1	TRBV20-1	-	TGCAGTGCGCAGAGTCTGCATGAGCAGTTCTTC	CSAQSLHEQFF
-	TRBJ2-2	TRBV30	-	TGTGCCTGGAGTGGATACAGGCCGAACACCGGGGAGCTGTTTTTT	CAWSGYRPNTGELFF
TRBD1	TRBJ2-4	TRBV10-1	-	TGCGCCAGCAGCAAATGGACAGGGACGGACATTCAGTACTTC	CASSKWTGTDIQYF
-	TRBJ1-3	TRBV5-1	once	TGCGCCAGCAGCTTGGTCGGGGGAGCATATGGAAACACCATATATTTT	CASSLVGGAYGNTIYF
-	TRBJ1-3	TRBV9	-	TGTGCCAGCAGCGTTCAGGCCAGCTCTGGAAACACCATATATTTT	CASSVQASSGNTIYF
-	TRBJ2-4	TRBV19	-	TGTGCCACCGGAAAGACGGGGGCCTACCTAGCCAAAAACATTCAGTACTTC	CATGKTGAYLAKNIQYF
TRBD1	TRBJ2-1	TRBV6-5	-	TGTGCCAGCAGGGAGGACAGGGCTTCCTACAATGAGCAGTTCTTC	CASREDRASYNEQFF
-	TRBJ1-5	TRBV9	-	TGTGCCAGCAGCGGCCAGGGGTTCGGCAATCAGCCCCAGCATTTT	CASSGQGFGNQPQHF
-	TRBJ2-7	TRBV6-5	-	TGTGCCAGCAGTTACCCCCCCGGCGAGCAGTACTTC	CASSYPPGEQYF
-	TRBJ2-1	TRBV10-3	-	TGTGCCATCAGCCCCGGGGCCTACAATGAGCAGTTCTTC	CAISPGAYNEQFF
TRBD1	TRBJ1-2	TRBV5-1	-	TGCGCCAGCAGGGATAGTTACAGGGGGAACTATGGCTACACCTTC	CASRDSYRGNYGYTF
TRBD1	TRBJ1-5	TRBV5-1	-	TGCGCCAGCAGCATTGACAGGGGGCAGGATCAGCCCCAGCATTTT	CASSIDRGQDQPQHF
-	TRBJ2-7	TRBV7-9	-	TGTGCCAGCAGCTTAGTTAAGATGGGCGTCCACAGGGACTGGCTCGAGCAGTACTTC	CASSLVKMGVHRDWLEQYF
TRBD1	TRBJ2-7	TRBV30	-	TGTGCCTGGAGAGTCAAGGGGGCGCGGGACGAGCAGTACTTC	CAWRVKGARDEQYF
-	TRBJ2-7	TRBV2	-	TGTGCCAGTAACAGGGAGGGGGCCTACGAGCAGTACTTC	CASNREGAYEQYF
TRBD2	TRBJ2-7	TRBV6-5	once	TGTGCCAGCAGTCTCACGGCGGGAGTCTACGAGCAGTACTTC	CASSLTAGVYEQYF
-	TRBJ1-2	TRBV28	-	TGTGCCAGCAGTACGCCCCAAACGGGGGCGGCTGGCTACACCTTC	CASSTPQTGAAGYTF
-	TRBJ1-1	TRBV10-1	-	TGCGCCAGCAGTGAGTCGAGGCGGAACACTGAAGCTTTCTTT	CASSESRRNTEAFF
-	TRBJ1-1	TRBV27	once	TGTGCCAGCAGTTTATCGCGCGGTGATGAAGCTTTCTTT	CASSLSRGDEAFF
-	TRBJ2-7	TRBV6-5	-	TGTGCCAGCAGGGAAGGGAATAGCCACGAGCAGTACTTC	CASREGNSHEQYF
-	TRBJ2-7	TRBV9	-	TGTGCCAGCAGCGCATTGTTGGTTGGCGAGCAGTACTTC	CASSALLVGEQYF
TRBD1	TRBJ2-1	TRBV27	-	TGTGCCAGCAGTATTCGACAGGGGGCCAATGAGCAGTTCTTC	CASSIRQGANEQFF
TRBD1	TRBJ1-3	TRBV7-9	-	TGTGCCACTTCCGGACAGGTTCTTTCCTCTGGAAACACCATATATTTT	CATSGQVLSSGNTIYF
-	TRBJ2-7	TRBV4-3	-	TGCGCCAGCAGCCACAATATAGACTACGAGCAGTACTTC	CASSHNIDYEQYF
-	TRBJ1-1	TRBV2	few	TGTGCCACCAGGAGGACTGAAGCTTTCTTT	CATRRTEAFF
-	TRBJ2-2	TRBV4-1	-	TGCGCCAGCAGCCAAGTCGGTCCAGGGGAAGCGAACACCGGGGAGCTGTTTTTT	CASSQVGPGEANTGELFF
-	TRBJ2-6	TRBV6-6	-	TGTGCCAGCAGTTACAGGGCCTCCGGGGCCAACGTCCTGACTTTC	CASSYRASGANVLTF
-	TRBJ1-4	TRBV6-6	once	TGTGCCAGCATTAATCGGCAGGGAGGGGAAAAACTGTTTTTT	CASINRQGGEKLFF
-	TRBJ2-1	TRBV4-3	-	TGCGCCAGCAGCCTAAGCGGGTACAATGAGCAGTTCTTC	CASSLSGYNEQFF
-	TRBJ1-4	TRBV18	-	TGTGCCAGCTCAATAGACACGACGAAAGAAAAACTGTTTTTT	CASSIDTTKEKLFF
-	TRBJ2-2	TRBV6-5	-	TGTGCCAGCAGTTACGCGTCACCTAACACCGGGGAGCTGTTTTTT	CASSYASPNTGELFF
-	TRBJ1-2	TRBV4-1	-	TGCGCCAGCAGCGCCCGGACAGAGTATGGCTACACCTTC	CASSARTEYGYTF
-	TRBJ2-1	TRBV4-2	-	TGTGCCAGCAGCCAGGCAGGGGTCAATGAGCAGTTCTTC	CASSQAGVNEQFF
-	TRBJ2-7	TRBV6-5	-	TGTGCCAGCAGTTATTTGCAGGGGCCGAATTACGAGCAGTACTTC	CASSYLQGPNYEQYF
-	TRBJ2-7	TRBV2	-	TGTGCCAGCAGTGAAAGGGCCTACGAGCAGTACTTC	CASSERAYEQYF
-	TRBJ2-1	TRBV4-1	-	TGCGCCAGCAGCCAAGTATCAACTGACGAGGTATACAATGAGCAGTTCTTC	CASSQVSTDEVYNEQFF
TRBD1	TRBJ2-3	TRBV6-1	-	TGTGCCAGCAGTGATTTAGGACAGGGGGCAGATACGCAGTATTTT	CASSDLGQGADTQYF
-	TRBJ1-1	TRBV19	-	TGTGCCAGTAGATCCGTGACAGAAGCTTTCTTT	CASRSVTEAFF
TRBD1	TRBJ1-6	TRBV2	once	TGTGCCAGCGGACCCCCGGGACAGGGGTTCGTAAGGTCACCCCTCCACTTT	CASGPPGQGFVRSPLHF
-	TRBJ2-5	TRBV6-1	-	TGTGCCAGCACCCCTGGAGCTGACGAGACCCAGTACTTC	CASTPGADETQYF
TRBD1	TRBJ2-5	TRBV28	-	TGTGCCAGCAGTTCTTCAGGGGGTAGGGAGACCCAGTACTTC	CASSSSGGRETQYF
-	TRBJ2-7	TRBV5-1	-	TGCGCCAGCAGCTTGGCCGGCAGTAATCACGAGCAGTACTTC	CASSLAGSNHEQYF
-	TRBJ1-5	TRBV4-1	-	TGCGCCAGCAGTCGAGGGTTTGATGGGCAGCCCCAGCATTTT	CASSRGFDGQPQHF
TRBD1	TRBJ2-4	TRBV18	-	TGTGCCAGCTCGTATCTTCCCGGGACAGTAGAGTACTTC	CASSYLPGTVEYF
TRBD1	TRBJ1-1	TRBV6-5	-	TGTGCCAGCAGCCCTACGACAGGGGTGGAGACTGAAGCTTTCTTT	CASSPTTGVETEAFF
-	TRBJ1-2	TRBV6-1	-	TGTGCCAGCAGTGACGACAGGACTTATGGCTACACCTTC	CASSDDRTYGYTF
-	TRBJ2-7	TRBV5-1	-	TGCGCCAGCACAAGAGACTTCAACGAGCAGTACTTC	CASTRDFNEQYF
-	TRBJ2-3	TRBV20-1	once	TGCAGTGCAAGATCTTCCGATACGCAGTATTTT	CSARSSDTQYF